Listed below are T cell receptor beta chains from one sample, sequenced in a study of shared clonotypes between healthy human individuals. Profiling relied on immunoSEQ multiplex PCR, and the TCRdb table lists in-frame clones only, not all of them. The data show millions of clones, over 90% seen once. Sequencing used naive CD4+ T cells from PBMCs. Receptors originate from a man aged 18 to 29 in good health. Some clones in this sample may be carry-over from other donors' samples. Both conserved end residues are part of each CDR3. The order of the fields is V gene, D gene, clone size, J gene, CDR3 protein, CDR3 DNA. A D gene is named only where the DNA matches it firmly. Only part of the rows carry a size: once, few, many, or a class if the clone is expanded.

TRBV7-2	.	.	TRBJ2-1	CASSLQSSSYNEQFF	TGTGCCAGCAGCTTACAATCCAGCTCCTACAATGAGCAGTTCTTC
TRBV27	.	.	TRBJ2-2	CASSLSRPTGELFF	TGTGCCAGCAGTTTATCCCGACCAACCGGGGAGCTGTTTTTT
TRBV20-1	.	.	TRBJ1-4	CSARYLGKLFF	TGCAGTGCTAGATATTTAGGAAAACTGTTTTTT
TRBV27	TRBD1	.	TRBJ1-1	CASSSTPGRGFTEAFF	TGTGCCAGCAGTTCGACCCCCGGCAGGGGGTTCACTGAAGCTTTCTTT
TRBV25-1	TRBD2	.	TRBJ2-1	CASSEYTRLAGVSGEQFF	TGTGCCAGCAGTGAATATACGCGGCTAGCGGGGGTGTCTGGTGAGCAGTTCTTC
TRBV2	.	.	TRBJ2-1	CASTGFNEQFF	TGTGCCAGCACAGGCTTCAATGAGCAGTTCTTC
TRBV7-2	TRBD2	.	TRBJ2-7	CASRSSLAGAYEQYF	TGTGCCAGCAGATCGTCACTAGCGGGCGCCTACGAGCAGTACTTC
TRBV7-8	.	.	TRBJ1-1	CASSSTISGDARDTEAFF	TGTGCCAGCAGCTCGACCATATCCGGGGATGCGAGGGACACTGAAGCTTTCTTT
TRBV7-9	.	.	TRBJ2-3	CASSLGSSGTDTQYF	TGTGCCAGCAGCTTAGGGAGCAGCGGCACAGATACGCAGTATTTT
TRBV18	.	.	TRBJ2-4	CASSPESVAKNIQYF	TGTGCCAGCTCACCAGAATCCGTAGCCAAAAACATTCAGTACTTC
TRBV2	.	.	TRBJ1-5	CASSERQNQPQHF	TGTGCCAGCAGTGAACGACAGAATCAGCCCCAGCATTTT
TRBV28	.	.	TRBJ2-7	CASSPSGEQYF	TGTGCCAGCAGTCCCTCGGGCGAGCAGTACTTC
TRBV7-8	.	.	TRBJ1-2	CASSLIPLTERYGYTF	TGTGCCAGCAGCTTAATCCCCTTGACAGAGCGCTATGGCTACACCTTC
TRBV6-5	TRBD2	.	TRBJ2-3	CASSLDGRASDTQYF	TGTGCCAGCAGTTTGGACGGGAGGGCGTCAGATACGCAGTATTTT
TRBV20-1	.	.	TRBJ1-2	CSARTDGYTF	TGCAGTGCTCGGACAGATGGCTACACCTTC
TRBV10-1	.	.	TRBJ2-7	CASSAAGVPYEQYF	TGCGCCAGCAGTGCGGCAGGGGTCCCCTACGAGCAGTACTTC
TRBV15	TRBD1	.	TRBJ1-5	CATSRDGQGTNSQPQHF	TGTGCCACCAGCAGAGACGGACAGGGCACGAATAGTCAGCCCCAGCATTTT
TRBV10-2	TRBD2	few	TRBJ2-4	CASSVGGDIQYF	TGCGCCAGCAGTGTTGGGGGGGACATTCAGTACTTC
TRBV4-1	TRBD2	.	TRBJ2-7	CASSQDPPGLAGVSNEQYF	TGCGCCAGCAGCCAAGATCCTCCGGGACTAGCGGGAGTCAGCAACGAGCAGTACTTC